This T cell receptor beta chain was sequenced for a study of a mutant IDH1 vaccine in newly diagnosed glioma. About the study: Males made up approximately 62% and females roughly 40% of treated patients, whose mean age was approximately 40 years.

For this clone: Its target is not known.

Time point: week 23, last vaccination. Every single dose of the vaccine, 300 ug of mutant IDH1 20-mer peptide, came with topical imiquimod. CDR1 and CDR2 (germline): ENHRY, SYGVKD. This CDR3 comprises 19 residues. V was pared by 3 bases and J by 0 bases, with 10 bases of the junction left unmatched. Generated by immunoSEQ multiplex PCR, the TCRdb table keeps only in-frame clones and is missing some. This table holds about 43,000 clones, about 81% found once. The clonotype was recovered from a young woman with glioma. Some clones in this sample may be carry-over from other donors' samples. The sample was PBMCs, taken from a glioma patient whose treatment included an IDH1 peptide vaccine. The J gene is TRBJ2-3, the V gene TRBV10-3, with 12 bases identical to TRBD2. CDR3: CAISDRRTSGVGSTDTQYF. CDR3 sequence (DNA): TGTGCCATCAGTGACCGGAGGACTAGCGGGGTGGGGAGCACAGATACGCAGTATTTT.